This T cell receptor (beta chain) derives from a study of T cell responses to AZD1222 COVID-19 vaccine (dated by TCRdb to about 2021). The study in broad terms: Because spike-specific TCR depth and breadth did not differ between the two schedules, AZD1222 recipients who got a second dose at roughly 4 weeks were pooled with those who got a second dose at roughly 12 weeks. A total of more than 230 trial participants underwent TCR sequencing, of whom approximately 210 received two doses of AZD1222 and around 25 received two doses of the MenACWY control vaccine. Trial participants were enrolled into age subgroups of 18-55, 56-69 and 70-plus years, which contained about 150, 28 and 57 TCR-sequenced participants, respectively.

The CDR3 regions of human TCRbeta chains were analyzed by immunosequencing. In the source study's methods: Repertoire TCRs were matched against a reference library of SARS-CoV-2-specific TCRs generated with the MIRA antigen-specificity platform. Breadth was defined as the fraction of unique TCRs that were SARS-CoV-2-associated, and depth was defined as the fraction of total T cells that were SARS-CoV-2-associated. Each spike-specific TCR was assigned to its reactive spike region and to a CD4 or CD8 class using the MIRA data. Log10-transformed breadth and depth values were compared by one-way ANOVA with Sidak's multiple comparisons tests. Drawn from immuneACCESS, this table holds only the in-frame rearrangements with V and J called that TCRdb kept. Clones are partly lost; checked studies trace under half to an unresolved V gene and leave the rest unexplained. That table furnishes V, J and clone size, whereas the DNA furnished D and trimming. This sample is represented by 140,000 to 150,000 clones; 93% of them were singletons. The biggest ten clones account for 1.9% of the sample.

In regard to this clone: Its cognate antigen has yet to be identified. No much larger clonotype is one base removed from it; base qualities were not supplied.

General study outcomes and caveats: Reportedly, almost half of the unique spike-specific TCRs recognized epitopes lying outside the regions that are mutated in the B.1.351 and B.1.1.7 variants. The vaccine-associated CD4 TCRs covered the entire spike protein, and the dominant responses fell in regions 160-218 and 743-854. Because no samples from the day 14 peak response were available, repertoires could be characterized only after the peak T cell response. Conclusions about previously exposed vaccinees are limited, since just five or six AZD1222 recipients were seropositive for SARS-CoV-2 at baseline. Spike-specific TCR breadth and depth rose significantly after two AZD1222 doses compared with day 0 and with MenACWY recipients. Most participants were white British and females outnumbered males, and the authors suggested that clonal diversity may have been underestimated. In the small 56-69-year group, the increase in depth fell short of significance, most likely because of low power.

This specimen's time point label, per the study, means: baseline before first vaccination. Samples from vaccinated people were obtained from the UK trials COV001 and COV002, which included a single-blind randomized controlled phase 2/3 trial of AZD1222 (ChAdOx1 nCoV-19) in healthy adults. For TCRbeta chain sequencing, PBMC samples from trial participants were taken at day 0 and at day 28 after the second dose. Sequenced here: peripheral blood, sampled on day 0 of AZD1222 vaccination. The sequence was obtained from an adult in good health.

For the CDR3, the sequence is CASSAAEETQYF. The nucleotide sequence is given as TGTGCCAGCAGTGCGGCAGAAGAGACCCAGTACTTC. The chain uses TRBV2 and TRBJ2-5; the D gene assignment is ambiguous. The CDR3 runs 12 amino acids, cysteine and phenylalanine included. The sequence is cut down to CDR3 DNA, 36 bases in frame from base 1. CDR1 SNHLY and CDR2 FYNNEI are derived from the germline V gene. V lost 4 bases and J lost 3 bases; the stretch between them is 6 bases long.